Presented here are 8 T cell receptor beta chains from one specimen sequenced in a study of a mutant IDH1 vaccine in newly diagnosed glioma. Time point indicated: week 23, last vaccination. The study gave 300 ug of mutant IDH1 20-mer peptide per vaccine dose, with topical imiquimod. For these receptors, no antigen is known. Generated by immunoSEQ multiplex PCR, the TCRdb table keeps only in-frame clones and is missing some. The sample lists about 54,000 clones; about four fifths were seen once. This sample comprised PBMCs, obtained from a glioma patient whose treatment included an IDH1 peptide vaccine. The receptors were gathered from a man aged 35 to 55 with glioma.

The chain carries TRBV6-5 and TRBJ1-2, with D hard to call. The CDR3 covers 13 residues. Trimming left V 7 bases short and J 2 bases short, with 11 bases between. Per germline, CDR1 MNHEY and CDR2 SVGAGI. CDR3 coding DNA: TGTGCCAGCACCAGGATAGGGAACTATGGCTACACCTTC. Translating gives CASTRIGNYGYTF.

J is TRBJ1-4 and V is TRBV18; a weak D match, TRBD1 (6 bases). This CDR3 is 18 amino acids long. Germline loops: CDR1 KGHSH, CDR2 LQKENI. The ends were cut back, 1 base at V and 0 bases at J, with 15 bases in the middle. CDR3 region: CASSPRSGATATNEKLFF. The CDR3 nucleotides read TGTGCCAGCTCACCACGGTCGGGGGCCACTGCAACTAATGAAAAACTGTTTTTT.

The rearrangement uses TRBV6-6 and TRBJ1-1, with D possibly being TRBD1 (6 bases). The CDR3 is made up of 14 amino acids. From germline, CDR1 is MNHNY and CDR2 SVGAGI (reference sequence). Trimming shortened V by 6 bases and J by 13 bases, and 24 bases separated the two germline ends. The CDR3 here is CASSRGHPEWNGFF. Written as DNA, the CDR3 is TGTGCCAGCAGCAGGGGACACCCGGAGTGGAATGGTTTCTTT.

This clone was found once. The chain joins TRBV9 to TRBJ1-3; D possibly corresponds to TRBD1 (6 bases). Trimming shortened V by 4 bases and J by 4 bases, and 18 bases separated the two germline ends. Germline CDR1 and CDR2: SGDLS and YYNGEE. This CDR3 comprises 16 residues. CDR3 sequence reads: CASSLGRGGAGNTIYF. CDR3 DNA: TGTGCCAGCAGCCTCGGTAGGGGGGGCGCGGGAAACACCATATATTTT.

The chain has TRBV18 and TRBJ1-2; tentatively, D is TRBD1 (5 bases). The V end lost 0 bases, the J end lost 4 bases, and 9 bases lay between the germline ends. The length of the CDR3 is 14 residues. CDR1 is KGHSH and CDR2 is LQKENI in the germline V gene. The CDR3: CASSPPGEGYGYTF. DNA of the CDR3: TGTGCCAGCTCACCACCAGGGGAAGGCTATGGCTACACCTTC.

The chain joins TRBV15 to TRBJ2-1; 16 nucleotides align to TRBD2. The germline V gene encodes CDR1 LNHNV and CDR2 YYDKDF (reference sequence). The V gene end was trimmed by 3 bases and the J gene end by 6 bases; junction bases not matched to a gene: 5. The length of the CDR3 is 17 residues. In DNA form, the CDR3 reads TGTGCCACCAGCAGGGGACTAGCGGGGGGGCAGGCCAATGAGCAGTTCTTC. This encodes CATSRGLAGGQANEQFF.

V gene TRBV4-2 combines with J gene TRBJ1-2, with D uncertain. This CDR3 contains 15 residues. Germline V gene lookup returns CDR1 LGHNA and CDR2 YNFKEQ. The V end was cut by 0 bases, the J end by 10 bases, with 18 bases between. CDR3 region: CASSQEYQDQVVYTF. The CDR3 bases are TGTGCCAGCAGCCAAGAGTATCAGGACCAGGTTGTCTACACCTTC.

The V call is TRBV27, the J call TRBJ2-5; D call uncertain. The germline CDR1 and CDR2 sequences are MNHEY and SMNVEV (reference sequence). This CDR3 is built from 14 residues. Trimming stripped 4 bases from V and 5 bases from J, with 14 bases between. CDR3 coding DNA: TGTGCCAGCAGTTCCACGCGTCTGGCGGAGACCCAGTACTTC. It translates to CASSSTRLAETQYF.